Below are 15 T cell receptor beta chains sequenced from a single sample in a study of blood T cell repertoires in COVID-19. Only in-frame clones appear in the TCRdb table, and some are missing; sequencing was by immunoSEQ multiplex PCR. The sample carries about 81,000 clones, approximately 86% recorded once. Source material: peripheral blood. The receptors come from a woman of 80 years or more with acute or convalescent COVID-19.

The chain joins TRBV18 to TRBJ1-1; D possibly corresponds to TRBD1 (5 bases). In germline, CDR1 is KGHSH, CDR2 LQKENI. V was clipped by 6 bases and J by 0 bases, with 17 bases between them. This CDR3 has 16 residues. CDR3 in DNA: TGTGCCAGCTCCCGCGGGGCAGTGACCCTGAACACTGAAGCTTTCTTT. It is translated as CASSRGAVTLNTEAFF.

The chain employs TRBV5-4 and TRBJ2-1, with 7 positions matching TRBD2. This CDR3 spans 15 amino acids. The junction had 10 bases not matched to a gene; V was cut back by 4 bases and J by 6 bases. Per the germline V gene, CDR1 is SGHNT and CDR2 is YYREEE (reference sequence). CDR3 in amino acids: CASSPQGGSTNEQFF. The CDR3 coding sequence is TGTGCCAGCAGCCCTCAGGGCGGGAGCACCAATGAGCAGTTCTTC.

This chain's CDR3 is CASSPRTGGNTEAFF. CDR3 nucleotide sequence: TGTGCCAGCAGCCCGAGGACAGGGGGCAACACTGAAGCTTTCTTT. This rearrangement joins TRBV7-2 to TRBJ1-1; 11 bases fit TRBD1. After removal of 5 bases from V and 2 bases from J, the junction contained 4 bases not matched to a gene. The CDR3 extends over 15 amino acids. Germline assignment: CDR1 SGHTA and CDR2 FQGNSA. The whole variable domain, remainder taken from reference TRBV7-2 and TRBJ1-1, is GAGVSQSPSNKVTEKGKDVELRCDPISGHTALYWYRQSLGQGLEFLIYFQGNSAPDKSGLPSDRFSAERTGGSVSTLTIQRTQQEDSAVYLCASSPRTGGNTEAFFGQGTRLTVV.

This clone has just one count. This rearrangement joins TRBV10-3 to TRBJ2-7; 8 positions match TRBD2. This CDR3 has 14 residues. Germline V gene data show CDR1 as ENHRY and CDR2 as SYGVKD. The ends lost 6 bases at V and 1 base at J; junction bases unmatched: 5. The CDR3 loop is CAISERGGSYEQYF. Written as DNA, the CDR3 is TGTGCCATCAGCGAGCGCGGGGGGTCCTACGAGCAGTACTTC.

This chain connects TRBV7-2 to TRBJ2-7, with 8 bases fitting TRBD2. CDR1 and CDR2 from the germline V gene are SGHTA and FQGNSA. J was trimmed by 1 base and V by 3 bases; bases with no gene match: 2. This CDR3 is 14 amino acids long. In DNA form, the CDR3 reads TGTGCCAGCAGCTTTAGCGGGGCGTCCTACGAGCAGTACTTC. This translates into CASSFSGASYEQYF. Full variable domain (missing parts from reference TRBV7-2 and TRBJ2-7): GAGVSQSPSNKVTEKGKDVELRCDPISGHTALYWYRQSLGQGLEFLIYFQGNSAPDKSGLPSDRFSAERTGGSVSTLTIQRTQQEDSAVYLCASSFSGASYEQYFGPGTRLTVT.

V gene TRBV3-1 (or the pseudogene TRBV3-2) combines with J gene TRBJ2-7; 9 bases are a match to TRBD2. The germline gives CDR1 LGHDT, CDR2 YNNKEL (reference sequence). CDR3 size: 15 residues. V was pared by 1 base and J by 4 bases, with 5 bases of the junction left unmatched. The CDR3 reads CASSQGCGGAYEQYF. The CDR3, as DNA: TGTGCCAGCAGCCAAGGTTGCGGGGGGGCTTACGAGCAGTACTTC.

The gene calls are TRBV11-2 and TRBJ1-1; D is uncertain. The CDR3 is 12 amino acids. Germline V lookup: CDR1 SGHAT, CDR2 FQNNGV. Deletions cut 5 bases from V and 7 bases from J, with 11 bases between. The CDR3, as DNA: TGTGCCAGCAGCGAGTACTTAAGTGAAGCTTTCTTT. Its protein product is CASSEYLSEAFF.

V gene TRBV28 combines with J gene TRBJ1-4; D may be TRBD1 (5 bases). This CDR3 comprises 13 residues. The germline V and J ends were trimmed by 6 bases and 7 bases, with 12 bases remaining between them. CDR1 MDHEN and CDR2 SYDVKM come from the germline V gene. The CDR3 here is CASRSGGAEKLFF. CDR3 bases: TGTGCCAGCAGGTCGGGAGGGGCTGAAAAACTGTTTTTT. Full variable domain (missing parts from reference TRBV28 and TRBJ1-4): DVKVTQSSRYLVKRTGEKVFLECVQDMDHENMFWYRQDPGLGLRLIYFSYDVKMKEKGDIPEGYSVSREKKERFSLILESASTNQTSMYLCASRSGGAEKLFFGSGTQLSVL.

In this sample, this clone turned up a few times. V gene TRBV9 combines with J gene TRBJ2-1; D may be TRBD2 (5 bases). This CDR3 has 17 amino acids. V dropped 0 bases and J dropped 0 bases, with 13 bases sitting between them. Germline values: CDR1 SGDLS, CDR2 YYNGEE. The CDR3 loop is CASSVAAAASSYNEQFF. The CDR3 DNA sequence: TGTGCCAGCAGCGTAGCTGCAGCGGCAAGCTCCTACAATGAGCAGTTCTTC. Combining the CDR3 with reference TRBV9 and TRBJ2-1 gives the whole variable domain DSGVTQTPKHLITATGQRVTLRCSPRSGDLSVYWYQQSLDQGLQFLIQYYNGEERAKGNILERFSAQQFPDLHSELNLSSLELGDSALYFCASSVAAAASSYNEQFFGPGTRLTVL.

This clone was seen a handful of times. The chain recombines TRBV9 with TRBJ2-7, with D possibly being TRBD1 (7 bases). Looked up from germline, CDR1 is SGDLS and CDR2 is YYNGEE. Trimming left V 3 bases short and J 4 bases short, with 14 bases between. This CDR3 has 14 residues. The CDR3 loop is CASSAGGSGYEQYF. The DNA of the CDR3 is TGTGCCAGCAGCGCAGGGGGGTCGGGATACGAGCAGTACTTC.

The rearrangement joins TRBV19 to TRBJ1-6; TRBD1 matches at 7 bases. V shed 1 base, J shed 9 bases, and the junction held 6 bases outside the gene matches. In germline, CDR1 is LNHDA, CDR2 SQIVND (reference sequence). The length of the CDR3 is 15 residues. The CDR3 sequence is CASSIGQGIGSPLHF. The CDR3 nucleotides read TGTGCCAGTAGTATAGGACAGGGCATTGGTTCACCCCTCCACTTT.

The V gene is TRBV23-1, the J gene TRBJ1-1; 10 bases are shared with TRBD1. TRBV23-1 is designated an ORF whose function remains uncertain. This CDR3 comprises 17 residues. Trimming took 4 bases from V and 0 from J; bases not matched to a gene: 8. CDR3 sequence reads: CASSPWTGGSMNTEAFF. For the CDR3, the DNA is TGCGCCAGCAGTCCGTGGACAGGGGGTTCTATGAACACTGAAGCTTTCTTT.

This clone was counted a single time. The chain is built from TRBV2 and TRBJ2-1; D might be TRBD2 (5 bases). V was trimmed by 7 bases and J by 7 bases, leaving 14 bases between them. CDR1 is SNHLY, CDR2 FYNNEI, per germline. The CDR3 has 13 residues. CDR3 amino acids: CASTRTLLNEQFF. CDR3 sequence (DNA): TGTGCCAGCACTAGGACTCTTCTAAATGAGCAGTTCTTC.

This clone was picked up a small number of times. The rearrangement links TRBV5-3 to TRBJ2-3; no clear D. TRBV5-3 is placed among ORFs of uncertain function. The CDR3 length is 16 residues. Trimming removed 1 base from V and 4 bases from J, with 16 bases in between. The CDR3 region is CARSLLAGKTPDTQYF. The CDR3 DNA follows: TGTGCCAGAAGCTTGTTAGCCGGAAAGACCCCAGATACGCAGTATTTT.

The chain is built from TRBV5-1 and TRBJ2-3, with D possibly being TRBD2 (5 bases). Germline V gene sequence: CDR1 SGHRS, CDR2 YFSETQ. CDR3 length equals 14 residues. V was trimmed by 4 bases and J by 2 bases, leaving 11 bases between them. The CDR3 DNA reads TGCGCCAGCAGCCCCGGGATTAACACAGATACGCAGTATTTT. Protein sequence: CASSPGINTDTQYF.